This T cell receptor (beta chain) was captured by sequencing in a study of beta chain features in type 1 diabetes (dated by TCRdb to 2017 to 2018). About the full investigation: Mean age, gender distribution, total cell number and subset yield did not differ between patients and healthy donors. Naive and central memory subsets were obtained from all 30 or so donors, but regulatory and stem cell-like memory subsets were isolated from only 8 patients and roughly eight healthy donors. Across all samples, around 99 million sorted cells were examined, and cell number per subset correlated strongly with RNA yield. The study compared TCRB repertoires of sorted circulating CD4+ T cell subsets between recently diagnosed type 1 diabetes patients and matched healthy donors. The paper's findings and limits, for the study overall: The naive, central memory and regulatory TCRB repertoires appeared to resemble one another more closely among patients than among healthy donors. PCR might favor shorter templates, but patient and control samples were amplified and corrected together, so any skew would affect both groups equally. In all four CD4+ subsets, TCRB CDR3 length was moderately but significantly shorter in type 1 diabetes patients. At VDJ recombination sites, type 1 diabetes patients had fewer insertions and more deleted nucleotides, which implies abnormalities in thymic rearrangement. Because cDNA was sequenced instead of genomic DNA, activated cells with high expression could be over-represented, although the groups did not differ in activation or CD3 levels. Only small numbers of individuals were included in the HLA sub-analyses, which left unresolved whether HLA type had any influence on TCRB rearrangement.

Regarding this clone: The antigen this receptor binds is unknown. Per-nucleotide qualities are absent, and no much larger clonotype sits a single base away.

A single peripheral blood draw of around 0.11 L on average was collected from each donor into heparinised tubes. A BD FACSAria II was used to sort naive, central memory, regulatory and stem cell-like memory CD4+ T cells with a panel that included CD45RO, CCR7, CD25, CD127, CD95 and CD27. A purity above 95% was achieved for all sorted populations. PBMCs were separated immediately by Lymphoprep density gradient centrifugation and were stained directly, without being cultured. To minimize batch effects, samples were stained and sorted in pairs, one healthy donor with one patient per experiment. The entire amount of isolated RNA was reverse transcribed using the High Capacity cDNA Reverse Transcription Kit, so the sequenced TCRB transcripts were expressed ones. Deep immunoSEQ sequencing was applied to naive, central memory and regulatory T cell samples, giving an average of around 3.8 million total reads per sample. Sorted cells were lysed in RLT buffer, and RNA was extracted using DNase-treated RNeasy Micro or Mini kits according to cell number. Each cell subset was processed separately to prevent cross-contamination, with patient and healthy donor samples processed together. The immunoSEQ multiplex PCR was used to amplify TCRB sequences from cDNA, generating 87-bp fragments that spanned the CDR3 region. Amplicons were sequenced on the Illumina HiSeq platform. The study's processing was this. PCR bias was computationally corrected using synthetic template baselines, reads within Hamming distance 2 were collapsed, and singletons that could not be merged were discarded. Reads were aligned against IMGT so that V, D and J genes, CDR3 length and insertions or deletions at six rearrangement sites could be assigned. Clonotype counts were normalized to sorted cell number within each subset before computing true diversity and Gini coefficients with the tcR R package. The overlap coefficient, calculated on TCRB nucleotide sequences, was used to quantify repertoire sharing. As a proxy for the pre-selection repertoire, out-of-frame TCRB sequences from naive cells were analyzed. As stored in TCRdb, this immuneACCESS dataset retains in-frame rearrangements with V and J assigned. A fraction of the clones does not appear; measured against another copy, unresolved V genes explain less than half of the discrepancy, and the remainder lacks a known reason. V, J and clone size reflect that table, while D and trimming were determined from the DNA. The sample table contains 300,000 or so clones; only one count was recorded for roughly 14% of them. Roughly 0.015% of the sample rests with the top ten.

From a lookup of the germline V gene, CDR1 and CDR2 are MNHEY and SVGAGI. CDR3 length: 14 amino acids, cysteine to phenylalanine. CDR3 DNA only is kept here, 42 bases in frame from base 1. Relative to germline, V is 2 bases shorter and J is 4 bases shorter, with 9 bases between their ends. This TCR came from a woman in her late teens or twenties with type 1 diabetes. This chain joins TRBV6-5 to TRBJ2-1; the D gene identity is not certain. The sequenced material came from naive CD4+ T cells from blood. Interpreted using the paper, the cell subset or site label stands for: true naive CD4+ T cells. The nucleotide sequence is TGTGCCAGCAGTTACAAGAGATTGTACAATGAGCAGTTCTTC. The encoded protein is CASSYKRLYNEQFF.